This is a list of T cell receptor beta chains from one sample in a study of molecular identifiers for immune sequencing clone quantification. TCRdb ran MiXCR on the PCR reads and lists one entry per CDR3 protein. The sample has 85,000 to 90,000 distinct CDR3 sequences; 20% to 25% are singletons. The sequencing sample was made of naive CD8+ T cells from blood, with Jurkat cell RNA spiked in. The receptor set was obtained from a human donor in good health. Some libraries in this study had Jurkat cell RNA spiked in. CDR3s include the opening cysteine and the closing phenylalanine or tryptophan. The D gene is left open where the match is weak. A clone size is listed for some rows: how often the clone was seen (once, few, many), or a class if it is expanded.

v_gene	d_gene	abundance	j_gene	CDR3nt	CDR3aa
TRBV10-2	TRBD2	.	TRBJ2-1	TGCGCCACTAGACTAGCCGGTGAGCAGTTCTTC	CATRLAGEQFF
TRBV4-3	.	many	TRBJ2-3	TGCGCCAGCAGCCAAGGGGACACCTGGGGCACAGATACGCAGTATTTT	CASSQGDTWGTDTQYF
TRBV4-2	TRBD2	.	TRBJ2-2	TGTGCCAGCAGCCAAGCGGCTAGCGGGAGTGGGGAGCTGTTTTTT	CASSQAASGSGELFF
TRBV19	.	few	TRBJ1-1	TGTGCCAGTAGTATTCGGGTGTATCGAAGACTCTCCTTT	CASSIRVYRRLSF
TRBV6-2/TRBV6-3	.	many	TRBJ2-7	TGTGCCAGCAGTTACGACAGCTCCTACGAGCAGTACTTC	CASSYDSSYEQYF
TRBV4-1	TRBD1	.	TRBJ2-7	TGCGCCAGCAGCCAGGAGGACAGGGGTGTCTACGAGCAGTACTTC	CASSQEDRGVYEQYF
TRBV7-9	.	many	TRBJ1-2	TGTGCCAGCAGCTTCACGGGGGGCAGAAGTGGCTACACCTTC	CASSFTGGRSGYTF
TRBV14	.	many	TRBJ2-1	TGTGCCAGCAGCCAACCCCGGGTCAGAAGCTCCTACAATGAGCAGTTCTTC	CASSQPRVRSSYNEQFF
TRBV7-9	TRBD2	few	TRBJ2-3	TGTGCCAGCAAGGATAGCGGGAGACCGGGAGATACGCAGTATTTT	CASKDSGRPGDTQYF
TRBV6-5	.	many	TRBJ2-7	TGTGCCAGCAGTTACAGCCAGCCTTACGAGCAGTACTTC	CASSYSQPYEQYF
TRBV19	TRBD2	few	TRBJ2-5	TGTGCCAGTACCAACCGGGAGCGGGGGCTGGAGACCCAGTACTTC	CASTNRERGLETQYF
TRBV19	.	.	TRBJ1-1	TGTGCCAGTAGTATCGTCGAGTACGCTGAAGCTTTCTTT	CASSIVEYAEAFF
TRBV25-1	.	many	TRBJ1-3	TGTGCCAGCTGTGCGGACCCTAGGGACACCATATATTTT	CASCADPRDTIYF
TRBV13	TRBD2	many	TRBJ2-7	TGTGCCAGCAGCTCCGCTCCGACTAGCTATGTTTTGCACGAGCAGTACTTC	CASSSAPTSYVLHEQYF
TRBV29-1	TRBD2	.	TRBJ2-7	TGCAGCGTTGAACTAGCGGGGAAATTAACCTACGAGCAGTACTTC	CSVELAGKLTYEQYF
TRBV7-9	.	.	TRBJ1-4	TGTGCCAGCAGCGGAATCTCCAATAATGAAAAACTGTTTTTT	CASSGISNNEKLFF
TRBV4-3	.	few	TRBJ1-1	TGCGCCAGCAGCCAAGATTGGACAGTAATGAACACTGAAGCTTTCTTT	CASSQDWTVMNTEAFF
TRBV7-9	.	.	TRBJ1-4	TGTGCCAGCAGCGACAGGACTCGCCCCCGAACTAATGAAAAACTGTTTTTT	CASSDRTRPRTNEKLFF
TRBV6-1	TRBD2	.	TRBJ2-1	TGTGCCAGTGCACACCTAGCGGGTTACAATGCGCAGTTCTTC	CASAHLAGYNAQFF
TRBV4-1	.	once	TRBJ1-5	TGCGCCAGCAGCCAAGATGGGGCAGGGAGTCAGCCCCAGCATTTT	CASSQDGAGSQPQHF
TRBV12-3/TRBV12-4	.	many	TRBJ2-3	TGTGCCAGCAGGGACCGGACATTCACAGATACGCAGTATTTT	CASRDRTFTDTQYF
TRBV9	.	.	TRBJ1-1	TGTACCAGCAGCGCGGGTCCGCCTGAAGCTTTCTTT	CTSSAGPPEAFF
TRBV27	.	many	TRBJ2-5	TGTGCCAGCAGTTACACGTACCAAGAGACCCAGTACTTC	CASSYTYQETQYF
TRBV4-3	.	many	TRBJ1-1	TGCGCCAGCAGCCCCGGGCAGGTGAGGAGCACTGAAGCTTTCTTT	CASSPGQVRSTEAFF
TRBV2	TRBD2	.	TRBJ2-7	TGTGCCAGCAGTGTGGTCGGGATGGGCCCGGGGGGTGACCACGAGCAGTACTTC	CASSVVGMGPGGDHEQYF
TRBV12-3/TRBV12-4	TRBD2	few	TRBJ2-1	TGTGCCAGCACTGGGACTAGCGGGTGGAATGAGCAGTTCTTC	CASTGTSGWNEQFF
TRBV5-6	.	few	TRBJ2-5	TGTGCCAGCAGCTTTTCAATGGCGGGGCGAGAGACCCAGTACTTC	CASSFSMAGRETQYF
TRBV12-3/TRBV12-4	.	.	TRBJ1-1	TGTGCCAGCAGTCCCACCAGGATGAACACTGAAGCTTTCTTT	CASSPTRMNTEAFF
TRBV7-8	.	many	TRBJ2-3	TGTGCCAGCAGCATATCTAGCGAAGAAGATACGCAGTATTTT	CASSISSEEDTQYF
TRBV15	.	many	TRBJ1-1	TGTGCCACCAGTAATGGTTACCACTACCTTAGCGGAGCTTTCTTT	CATSNGYHYLSGAFF
TRBV3-1	.	few	TRBJ1-6	TGTGCCAGCAGCGAAGAAGGCGGGTTCTATTCACCCCTCCACTTT	CASSEEGGFYSPLHF
TRBV7-9	.	many	TRBJ2-7	TGTGCCAGCAGCCCGGCCGCGGCCTACGAGCAGTACTTC	CASSPAAAYEQYF
TRBV13	.	.	TRBJ1-2	TGTGCCAGCAGCTCTCGACAGTATGGCTACACCTTC	CASSSRQYGYTF
TRBV5-6	.	many	TRBJ2-7	TGTGCCAGCAGCGGCCGAGACAGCCGCTACGAGCAGTACTTC	CASSGRDSRYEQYF
TRBV3-1	.	few	TRBJ2-3	TGTGCCAGCAGCCAAGGGACGAGTAGCACAGATACGCAGTATTTT	CASSQGTSSTDTQYF
TRBV4-1	TRBD1	.	TRBJ1-3	TGCGCCAGCAGCCAATCGGGCGTCCAACAGGGGATAAACACCATATATTTT	CASSQSGVQQGINTIYF
TRBV5-6	.	many	TRBJ2-7	TGTGCCAGCAGCTTGGGGACGGGGCTCTACGAGCAGTACTTC	CASSLGTGLYEQYF
TRBV5-3	.	once	TRBJ2-7	TGTGCCAGCTGCTTGGAGGAGGGCGGGAACTACGAGCAGTACTTC	CASCLEEGGNYEQYF
TRBV6-6	TRBD1	many	TRBJ1-1	TGTGCCAGCAGTAGCGACAGGGAGGCTTTCTTT	CASSSDREAFF
TRBV27	TRBD1	few	TRBJ2-7	TGTGCCAGCAGTCTAGGACAGGCTTCCTACGAGCAGTACTTC	CASSLGQASYEQYF
TRBV7-6	.	few	TRBJ2-7	TGTGCCAGCAGCTCCGCAGGGTTTCCCTACGAGCAGTACTTC	CASSSAGFPYEQYF
TRBV28	.	.	TRBJ1-1	TGTGCCAGCGGCGGGGGGGAGACTGCGACTGCAGCTTTCTTT	CASGGGETATAAFF